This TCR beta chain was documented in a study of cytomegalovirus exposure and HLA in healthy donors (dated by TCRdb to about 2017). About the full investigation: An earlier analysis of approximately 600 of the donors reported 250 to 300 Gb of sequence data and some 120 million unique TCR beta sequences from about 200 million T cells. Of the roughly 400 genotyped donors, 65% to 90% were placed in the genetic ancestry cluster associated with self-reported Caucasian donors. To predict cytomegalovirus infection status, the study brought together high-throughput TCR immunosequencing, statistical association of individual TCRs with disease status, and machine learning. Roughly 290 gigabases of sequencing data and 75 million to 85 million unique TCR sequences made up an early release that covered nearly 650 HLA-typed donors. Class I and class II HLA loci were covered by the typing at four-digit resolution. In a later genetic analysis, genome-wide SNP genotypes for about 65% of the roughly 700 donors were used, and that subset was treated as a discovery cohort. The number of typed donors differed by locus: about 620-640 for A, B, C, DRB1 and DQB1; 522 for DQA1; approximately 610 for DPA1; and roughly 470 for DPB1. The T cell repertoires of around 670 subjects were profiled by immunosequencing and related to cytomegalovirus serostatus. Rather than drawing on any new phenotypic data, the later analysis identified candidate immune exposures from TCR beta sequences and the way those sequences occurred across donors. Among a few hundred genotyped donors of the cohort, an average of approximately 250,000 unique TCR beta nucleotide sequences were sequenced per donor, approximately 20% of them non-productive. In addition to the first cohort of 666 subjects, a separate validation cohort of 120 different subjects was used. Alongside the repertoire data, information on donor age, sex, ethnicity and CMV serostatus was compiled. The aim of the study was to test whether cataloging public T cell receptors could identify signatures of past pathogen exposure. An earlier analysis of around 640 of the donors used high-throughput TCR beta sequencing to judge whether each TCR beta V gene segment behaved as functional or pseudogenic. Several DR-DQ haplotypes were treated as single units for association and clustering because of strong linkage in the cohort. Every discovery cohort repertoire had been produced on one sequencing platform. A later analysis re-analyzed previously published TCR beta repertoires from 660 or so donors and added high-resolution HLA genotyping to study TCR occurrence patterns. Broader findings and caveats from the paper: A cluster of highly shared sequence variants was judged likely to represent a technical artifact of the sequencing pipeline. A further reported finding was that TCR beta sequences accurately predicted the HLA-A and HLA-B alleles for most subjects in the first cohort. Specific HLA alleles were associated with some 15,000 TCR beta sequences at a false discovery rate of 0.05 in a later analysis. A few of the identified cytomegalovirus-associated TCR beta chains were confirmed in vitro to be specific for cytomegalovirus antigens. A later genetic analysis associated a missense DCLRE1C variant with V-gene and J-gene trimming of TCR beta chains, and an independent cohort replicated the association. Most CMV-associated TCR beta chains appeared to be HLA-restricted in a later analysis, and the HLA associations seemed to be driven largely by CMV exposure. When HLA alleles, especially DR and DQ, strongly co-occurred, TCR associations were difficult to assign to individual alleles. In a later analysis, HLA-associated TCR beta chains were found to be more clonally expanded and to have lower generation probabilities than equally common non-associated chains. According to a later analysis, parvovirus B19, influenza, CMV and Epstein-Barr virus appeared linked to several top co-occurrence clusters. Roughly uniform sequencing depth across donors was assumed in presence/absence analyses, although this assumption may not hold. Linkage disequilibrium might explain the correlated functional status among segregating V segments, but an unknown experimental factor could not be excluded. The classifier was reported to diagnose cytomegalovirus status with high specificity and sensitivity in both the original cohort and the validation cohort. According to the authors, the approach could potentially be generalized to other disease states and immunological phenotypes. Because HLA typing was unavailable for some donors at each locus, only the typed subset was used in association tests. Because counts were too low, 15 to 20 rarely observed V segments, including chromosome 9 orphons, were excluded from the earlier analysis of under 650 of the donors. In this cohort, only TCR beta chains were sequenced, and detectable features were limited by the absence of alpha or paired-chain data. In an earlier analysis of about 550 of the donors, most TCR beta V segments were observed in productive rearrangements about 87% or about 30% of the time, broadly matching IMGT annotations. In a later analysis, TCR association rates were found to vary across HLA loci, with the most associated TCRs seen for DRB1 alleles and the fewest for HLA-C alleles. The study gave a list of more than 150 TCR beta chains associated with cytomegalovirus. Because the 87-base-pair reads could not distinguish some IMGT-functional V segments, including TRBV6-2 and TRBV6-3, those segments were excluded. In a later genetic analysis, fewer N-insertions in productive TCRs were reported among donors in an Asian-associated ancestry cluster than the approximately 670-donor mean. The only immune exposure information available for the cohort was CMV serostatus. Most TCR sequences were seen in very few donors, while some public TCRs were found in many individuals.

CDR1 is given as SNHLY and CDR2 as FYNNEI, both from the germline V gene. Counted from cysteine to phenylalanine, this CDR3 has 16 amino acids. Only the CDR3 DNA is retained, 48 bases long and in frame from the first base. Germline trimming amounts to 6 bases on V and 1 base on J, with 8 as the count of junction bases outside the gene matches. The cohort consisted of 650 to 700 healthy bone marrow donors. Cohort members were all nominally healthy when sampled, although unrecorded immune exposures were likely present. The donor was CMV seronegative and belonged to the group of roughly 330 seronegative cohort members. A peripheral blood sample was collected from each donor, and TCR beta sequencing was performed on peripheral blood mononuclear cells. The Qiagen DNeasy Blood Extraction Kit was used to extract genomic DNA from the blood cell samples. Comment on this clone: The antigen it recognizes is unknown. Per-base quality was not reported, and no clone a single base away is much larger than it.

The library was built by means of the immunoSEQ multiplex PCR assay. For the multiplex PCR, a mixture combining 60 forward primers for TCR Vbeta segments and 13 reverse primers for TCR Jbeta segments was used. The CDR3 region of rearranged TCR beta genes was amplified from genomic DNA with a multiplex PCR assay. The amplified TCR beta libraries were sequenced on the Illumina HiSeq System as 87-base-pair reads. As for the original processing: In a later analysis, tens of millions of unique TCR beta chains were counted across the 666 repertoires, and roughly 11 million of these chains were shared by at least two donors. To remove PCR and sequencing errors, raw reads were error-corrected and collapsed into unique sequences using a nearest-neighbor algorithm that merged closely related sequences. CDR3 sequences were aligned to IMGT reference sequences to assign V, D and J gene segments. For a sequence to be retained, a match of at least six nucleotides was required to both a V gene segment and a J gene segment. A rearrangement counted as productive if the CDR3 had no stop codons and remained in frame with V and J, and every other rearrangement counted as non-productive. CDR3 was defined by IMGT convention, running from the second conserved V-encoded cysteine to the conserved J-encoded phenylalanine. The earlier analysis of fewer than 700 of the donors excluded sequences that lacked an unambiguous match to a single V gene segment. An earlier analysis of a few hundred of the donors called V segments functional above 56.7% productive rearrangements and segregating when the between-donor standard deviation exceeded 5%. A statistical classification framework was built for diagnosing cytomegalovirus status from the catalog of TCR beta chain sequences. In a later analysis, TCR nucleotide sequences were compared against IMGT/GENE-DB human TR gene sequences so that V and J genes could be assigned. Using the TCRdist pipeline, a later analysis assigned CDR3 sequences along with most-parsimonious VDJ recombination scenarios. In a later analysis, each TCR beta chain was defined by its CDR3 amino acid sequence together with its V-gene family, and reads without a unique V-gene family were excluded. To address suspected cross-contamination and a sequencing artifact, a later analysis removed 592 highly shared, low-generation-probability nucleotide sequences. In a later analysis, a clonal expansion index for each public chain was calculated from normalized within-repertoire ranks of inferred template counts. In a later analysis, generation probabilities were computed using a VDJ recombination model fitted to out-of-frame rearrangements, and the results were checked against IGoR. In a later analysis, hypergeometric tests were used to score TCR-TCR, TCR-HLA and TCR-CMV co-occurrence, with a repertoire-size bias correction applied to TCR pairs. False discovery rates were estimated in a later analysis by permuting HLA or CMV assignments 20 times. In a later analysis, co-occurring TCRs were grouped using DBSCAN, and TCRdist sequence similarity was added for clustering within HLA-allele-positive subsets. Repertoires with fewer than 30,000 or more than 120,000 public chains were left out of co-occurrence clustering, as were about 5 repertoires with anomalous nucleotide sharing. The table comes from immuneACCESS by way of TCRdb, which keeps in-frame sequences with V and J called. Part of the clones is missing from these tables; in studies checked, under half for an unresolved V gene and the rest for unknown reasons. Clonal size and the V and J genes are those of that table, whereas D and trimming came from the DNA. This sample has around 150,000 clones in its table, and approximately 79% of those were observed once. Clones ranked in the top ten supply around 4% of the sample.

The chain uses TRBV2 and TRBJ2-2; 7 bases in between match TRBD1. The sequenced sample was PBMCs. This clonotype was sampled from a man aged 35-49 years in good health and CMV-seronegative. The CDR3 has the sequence CASSESTGRNTGELFF. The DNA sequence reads TGTGCCAGCAGCGAATCGACAGGGAGGAACACCGGGGAGCTGTTTTTT.